This TCR beta chain derives from a study of cytomegalovirus exposure and HLA in healthy donors. On this clone: The antigen remains undetermined.

The CDR3 has 16 amino acids. Trimming stripped 1 base from V and 4 bases from J, with 15 bases between. CDR1 is SGHRS, CDR2 YFSETQ, per germline. Vbeta (60) and Jbeta (13) primers were used in the PCR. In the authors' workflow: In a later analysis, approximately 80 million unique TCR beta chains included roughly 11 million shared by two or more donors. Data came from immunoSEQ multiplex PCR; TCRdb stores just in-frame clones and leaves some out. V and J calls plus clone size are reproduced from that table; the DNA served to infer D and trimming. This sample has tens of thousands of clones, with about 71% found just once. Points from the study as a whole: Most subjects had HLA-A and HLA-B alleles reportedly predicted accurately by TCR beta sequences. A later analysis found most CMV-associated TCR beta chains apparently HLA-restricted. When analyzed later, a missense DCLRE1C variant was found to be linked to TCR beta V- and J-gene trimming.

The chain is built from TRBV5-1 and TRBJ1-3, with a tentative D call TRBD1 (5 bases). Sequenced: PBMCs. The sequence was collected from a woman in her thirties or forties in good health and CMV-seronegative. DNA of the CDR3: TGCGCCAGCAGCTTGCAAATGGGGCTGGACGGAAACACCATATATTTT. Translation gives CASSLQMGLDGNTIYF.